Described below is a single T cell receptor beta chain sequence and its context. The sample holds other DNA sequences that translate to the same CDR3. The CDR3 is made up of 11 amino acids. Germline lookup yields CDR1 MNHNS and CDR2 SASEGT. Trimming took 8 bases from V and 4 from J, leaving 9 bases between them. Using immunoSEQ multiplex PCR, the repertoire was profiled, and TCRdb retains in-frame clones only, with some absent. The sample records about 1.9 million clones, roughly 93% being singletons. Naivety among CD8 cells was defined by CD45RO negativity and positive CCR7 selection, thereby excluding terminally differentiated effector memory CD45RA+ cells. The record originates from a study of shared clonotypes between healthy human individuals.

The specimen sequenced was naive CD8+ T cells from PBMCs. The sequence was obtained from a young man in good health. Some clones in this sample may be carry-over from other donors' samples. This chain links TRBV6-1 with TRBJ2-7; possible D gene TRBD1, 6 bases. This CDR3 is CASRTVYEQYF. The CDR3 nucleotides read TGTGCCAGCCGGACAGTGTACGAGCAGTACTTC.